This T cell receptor beta chain was sequenced for a study of T cells in Graves' hyperthyroidism and ophthalmopathy. Overall study findings and caveats: Within blood appeared most thyroid clonotypes that had expanded above 0.001. Before onset, ophthalmopathy was predicted by the model a median around 6.5 months earlier.

RNA transcripts served as the template for amplifying TCR beta CDR3 regions. Using the HTBI primer set, a first-round RT-PCR was run on the TCR CDR3. TCRdb fed the multiplex PCR reads into MiXCR, producing one record per CDR3 protein. Of some 560,000 distinct CDR3 sequences listed, 14% are singletons. An absence of ophthalmopathy progression within 18 months meant stable Graves' hyperthyroidism. Patients aged 18 to 65 with hyperthyroidism were newly diagnosed, with duration under 2 months. The CDR3 length is 12 residues. V gave up 7 bases and J gave up 10 bases, with 14 bases separating them. CDR1 and CDR2 (germline): MNHNS, SASEGT. This clonotype was counted ten times or more. What it binds is not known.

The sequence came from a woman aged 40 to 50 with Graves' hyperthyroidism. The chain employs TRBV6-1 and TRBJ2-1; a possible D gene is TRBD1 (6 bases). The specimen was blood. CDR3 in DNA: TGTGCCAGCAAGAAAACAACAGGGGAGCAGTTCTTC. This encodes CASKKTTGEQFF.